This T cell receptor (beta chain) was identified in a study of T cell changes during pregnancy in multiple sclerosis. Only in-frame clones appear in the TCRdb table, and some are missing; sequencing was by immunoSEQ multiplex PCR. The sample shows about 59,000 clones, 85% to 90% of them seen only once. CDR3 length: 13 residues. Germline CDR1 reads SGHNT; CDR2 reads YYREEE (reference sequence). The V end lost 4 bases, the J end lost 7 bases, and 14 bases lay between the germline ends. This sample comprised peripheral blood, obtained in the first trimester of pregnancy. The sequence derives from a female donor in good health, enrolled as a control in a pregnancy study. The chain carries TRBV5-4 and TRBJ2-5; tentatively, D is TRBD2 (6 bases). Here the CDR3 reads CASSTGLGATQYF. The DNA of the CDR3 is TGTGCCAGCAGCACGGGACTCGGTGCGACCCAGTACTTC.